A single sample gave rise to the 2 T cell receptor beta chains below, sequenced in a study of regulatory T cells in long-lasting Graves disease. Arm-PCR of CDR3 regions and iRepertoire HTBI primers were the basis on which TCR beta libraries were built. TCRdb independently ran MiXCR on the multiplex PCR reads; one entry per CDR3 protein. The data show 320,000 or so distinct CDR3 sequences, 18% seen once. Stated time point: newly diagnosed GD, antithyroid drugs for less than 3 months. Preparation of the TCR library used RNA extracted from PBMCs. The sequenced sample was peripheral blood mononuclear cells (PBMCs), obtained at new diagnosis, from a patient treated with antithyroid drugs. The receptors were sampled from a female donor with Graves disease.

This clonotype showed up many times. This chain links TRBV29-1 with TRBJ2-1; TRBD2 matches 8 bases. V lost 1 base, J lost 4 bases, and 6 bases stayed unmatched. Per germline, CDR1 SQVTM and CDR2 ANQGSEA. CDR3 size: 15 residues. The CDR3: CSVEVVAGYYNEQFF. Here the CDR3 DNA reads TGCAGCGTTGAAGTGGTAGCGGGATATTACAATGAGCAGTTCTTC.

This clonotype was found many times. The junction does not match germline at one end; this may be a read error. The rearrangement links TRBV28 to TRBJ2-3; 8 nucleotides align to TRBD2. Germline CDR1 is MDHEN and CDR2 is SYDVKM. The CDR3 sequence is 17 residues long. The CDR3 protein is CVSSTSGHLTRTDTQYF. The CDR3 DNA is TGTGTCAGCAGTACTAGCGGACACCTCACCCGCACAGATACGCAGTATTTT.